This T cell receptor (beta chain) was sequenced in a study of blood T cells in healthy people across ages. Study outcomes and limitations: The long-lived group displayed more naive CD4+ cells, plus higher diversity, than the aged donors did.

Turning to this clonotype: Antigen: not known.

Donors were healthy Caucasian individuals from Russia aged about 6 to 100. A second about 7 to 11 cycle PCR used barcoded and J-beta primers. Every sample returned 3 million or more CDR3-containing paired-end reads. TCRdb analysed the 5' RACE reads with MiXCR anew, one entry per CDR3 protein. The table lists 1,800,000 or so distinct CDR3 sequences, around 42% of them singletons. CDR1 is MNHEY and CDR2 is SVGEGT in the germline V gene. This CDR3 has 14 residues. Trimming shortened V by 5 bases and J by 1 base, and 10 bases separated the two germline ends. This clonotype was sampled from a human donor in good health. Sequencing was done on a sample of blood. The chain recombines TRBV6-2 or TRBV6-3 with TRBJ2-3; no firm D call. DNA for the CDR3: TGTGCCAGCAGTCGTCTACTCCGCACAGATACGCAGTATTTT. Encoded protein: CASSRLLRTDTQYF.